This is a list of T cell receptor beta chains from one sample in a study of T cell changes during pregnancy in multiple sclerosis. The assay was immunoSEQ multiplex PCR, and TCRdb's table has in-frame clones only and misses some. The sample shows tens of thousands of clones, 92% of them seen only once. Source: CD4+ T cells from peripheral blood mononuclear cells, taken in the first trimester of pregnancy. These receptors all stem from a female donor with multiple sclerosis, enrolled in a pregnancy study. CDR3s include the opening cysteine and the closing phenylalanine or tryptophan.

TRBV11-1	CASSPGLARGEQFF
TRBV4-1	CASSQEGQGAISGNTIYF
TRBV7-9	CASSSEASKNIQYF
TRBV7-9	CASSFAPLAGAGSYTF
TRBV6-1	CASSENGRQGEQYF
TRBV5-4	CASRPGGGISTDTQYF
TRBV15	CATSRGTSGIGRSYNEQFF
TRBV14	CASSIGLAPGYNEQFF
TRBV6-1	CASSEVIAKADGYTF
TRBV10-1	CASENEQFF
TRBV5-4	CASSPQAGQSYEQYF
TRBV28	CASRAVGESEKLFF
TRBV15	CATSRYRGVSYEQYF
TRBV15	CATSRERSRGFSYEQYF
TRBV28	CASSLGHSNQPQHF
TRBV19	CASSIAIGGPNYGYTF
TRBV4-2	CASSQAAAGSRPTQYF
TRBV28	CASRGSGQYYEQYF
TRBV7-9	CASSPPSLRYEQYF
TRBV29-1	CSVQGRRETQYF
TRBV28	CASSSPRRVGGEKLFF
TRBV11-2	CASSFFKGTGPTLSYEQYF
TRBV29-1	CSANGRGGTDTQYF
TRBV13	CASSFVRDRKETQYF
TRBV28	CASSPWRRANDGYTF
TRBV5-5	CASSPTATLSYNEQFF
TRBV7-8	CASSRGGVYEQYF
TRBV4-3	CASSQLIRGDTEAFF
TRBV23-1	CASSQSTWTSGNTGANVLTF
TRBV5-1	CASSLGQGYYGYTF
TRBV2	CASSEFSGRDNEQFF
TRBV4-1	CASSQAQYQETQYF
TRBV27	CASSLGRAGEPQHF
TRBV15	CATSRGQGVYGYTF
TRBV5-4	CASSHRGRSETEAFF
TRBV11-1	CASSLQGSYGYTF
TRBV6-5	CASKQGLAGYEQYF
TRBV30	CAWSVRRAGGPTEQFF
TRBV19	CASSRTGTRREKLFF
TRBV29-1	CSVEGIAGQVSNEQFF
TRBV6-5	CASSYSRVGPTGELFF
TRBV28	CASRGVGGLNTEAFF
TRBV15	CATSFFRGMNTEAFF
TRBV30	CAWSVAQPSTDTQYF